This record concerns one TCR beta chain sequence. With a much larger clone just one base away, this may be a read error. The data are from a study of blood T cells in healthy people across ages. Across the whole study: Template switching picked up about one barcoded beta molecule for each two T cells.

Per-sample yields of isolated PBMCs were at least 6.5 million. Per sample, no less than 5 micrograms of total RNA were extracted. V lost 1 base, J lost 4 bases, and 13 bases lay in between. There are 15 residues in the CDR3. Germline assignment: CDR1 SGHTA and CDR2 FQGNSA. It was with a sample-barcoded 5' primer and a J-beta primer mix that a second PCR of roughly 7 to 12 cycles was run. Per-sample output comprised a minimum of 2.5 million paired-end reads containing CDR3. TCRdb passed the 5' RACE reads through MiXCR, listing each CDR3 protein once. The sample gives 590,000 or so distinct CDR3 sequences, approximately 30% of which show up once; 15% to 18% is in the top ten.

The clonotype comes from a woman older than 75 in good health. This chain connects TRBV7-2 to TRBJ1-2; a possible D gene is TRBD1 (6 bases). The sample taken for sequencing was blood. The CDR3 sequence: CASSLDPGGGYGYTF. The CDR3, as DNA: TGTGCCAGCAGCTTAGATCCGGGAGGGGGCTATGGCTACACCTTC.